This TCR beta chain stems from a study of cytomegalovirus exposure and HLA in healthy donors. Germline CDR1 and CDR2: SGHTA and FQGNSA. The CDR3 contains 16 residues. The V and J ends lost 1 base and 4 bases, in that order; junction bases with no gene match: 9. In the PCR, 60 Vbeta and 13 Jbeta primers were used. TCRdb keeps only in-frame clones here, not all; method: immunoSEQ multiplex PCR. Of approximately 150,000 clones in the sample, around two thirds were seen once. The chain is built from TRBV7-2 and TRBJ2-5; 7 bases map to TRBD2. The TCR comes from a woman under 30 in good health and CMV-seronegative. Sequencing was done on a sample of PBMCs. The CDR3 loop reads CASSLGTGGSRETQYF. The CDR3 coding sequence is TGTGCCAGCAGCTTAGGGACTGGCGGGAGTCGAGAGACCCAGTACTTC.